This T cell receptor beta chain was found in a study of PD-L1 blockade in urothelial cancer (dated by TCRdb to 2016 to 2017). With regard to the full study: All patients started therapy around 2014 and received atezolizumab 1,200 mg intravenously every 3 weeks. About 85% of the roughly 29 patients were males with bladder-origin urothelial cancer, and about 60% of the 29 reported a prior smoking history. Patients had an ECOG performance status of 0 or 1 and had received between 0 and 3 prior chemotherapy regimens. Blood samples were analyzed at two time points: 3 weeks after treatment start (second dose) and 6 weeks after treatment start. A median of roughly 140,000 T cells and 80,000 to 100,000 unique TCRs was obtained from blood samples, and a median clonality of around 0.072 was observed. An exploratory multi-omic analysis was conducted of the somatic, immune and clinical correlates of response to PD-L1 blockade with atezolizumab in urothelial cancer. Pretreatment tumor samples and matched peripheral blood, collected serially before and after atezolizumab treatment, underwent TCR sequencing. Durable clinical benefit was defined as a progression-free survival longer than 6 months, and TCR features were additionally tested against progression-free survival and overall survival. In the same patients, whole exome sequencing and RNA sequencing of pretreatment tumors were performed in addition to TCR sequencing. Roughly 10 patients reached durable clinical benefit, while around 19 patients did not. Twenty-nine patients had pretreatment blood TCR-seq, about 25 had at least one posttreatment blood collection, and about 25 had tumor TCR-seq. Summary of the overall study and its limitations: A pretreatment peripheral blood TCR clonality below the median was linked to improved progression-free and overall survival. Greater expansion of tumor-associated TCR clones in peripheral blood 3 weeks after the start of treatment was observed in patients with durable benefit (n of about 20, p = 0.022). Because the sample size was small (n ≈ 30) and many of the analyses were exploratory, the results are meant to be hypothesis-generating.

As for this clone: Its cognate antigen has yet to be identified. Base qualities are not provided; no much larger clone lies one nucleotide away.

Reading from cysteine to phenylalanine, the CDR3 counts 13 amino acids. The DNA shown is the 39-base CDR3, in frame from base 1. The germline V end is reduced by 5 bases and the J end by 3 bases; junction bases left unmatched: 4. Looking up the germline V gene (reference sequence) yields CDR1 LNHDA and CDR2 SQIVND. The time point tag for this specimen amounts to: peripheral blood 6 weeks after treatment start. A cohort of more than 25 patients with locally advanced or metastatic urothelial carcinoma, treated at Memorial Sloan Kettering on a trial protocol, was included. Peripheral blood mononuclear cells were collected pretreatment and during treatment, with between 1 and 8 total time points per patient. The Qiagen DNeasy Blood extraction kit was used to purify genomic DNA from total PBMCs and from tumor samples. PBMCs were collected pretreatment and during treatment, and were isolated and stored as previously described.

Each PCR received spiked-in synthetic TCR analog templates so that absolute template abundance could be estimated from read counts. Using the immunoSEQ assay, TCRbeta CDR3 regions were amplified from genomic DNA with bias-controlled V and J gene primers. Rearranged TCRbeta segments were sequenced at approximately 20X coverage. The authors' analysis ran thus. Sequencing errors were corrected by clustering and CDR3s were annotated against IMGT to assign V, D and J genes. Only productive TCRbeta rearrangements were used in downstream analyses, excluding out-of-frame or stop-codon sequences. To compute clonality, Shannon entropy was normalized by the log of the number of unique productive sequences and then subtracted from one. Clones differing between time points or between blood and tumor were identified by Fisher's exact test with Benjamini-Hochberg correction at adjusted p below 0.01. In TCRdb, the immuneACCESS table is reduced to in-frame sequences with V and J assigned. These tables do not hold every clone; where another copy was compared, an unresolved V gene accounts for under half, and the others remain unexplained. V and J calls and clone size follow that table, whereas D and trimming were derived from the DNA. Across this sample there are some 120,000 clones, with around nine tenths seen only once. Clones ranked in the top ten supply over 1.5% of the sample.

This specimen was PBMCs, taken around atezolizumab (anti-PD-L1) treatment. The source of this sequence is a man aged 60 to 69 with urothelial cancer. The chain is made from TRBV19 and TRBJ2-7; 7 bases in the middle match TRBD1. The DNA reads TGTGCCAGTAGTCTCCGGGACAGCTACGAGCAGTACTTC. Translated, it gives CASSLRDSYEQYF.